These 24 T cell receptor beta chains share one sample of origin, sequenced in a study of human T cells and chemical hapten exposure. Stated time point: patch test 3, about 24 weeks after DPC sensitization. Treatment meaning: therapeutic diphenylcyclopropenone sensitization with weekly scalp DPC. Each CDR3 protein is one row after TCRdb ran MiXCR on the RACE reads. In the table there are 95,000 to 150,000 distinct CDR3 sequences, 10% to 12% of which are singletons. The sample was whole blood, taken in connection with sensitization to the hapten diphenylcyclopropenone (DPC). The receptors originated from a woman aged 50 to 60 with alopecia areata. Some clones in this sample may be carry-over from other donors' samples.

As regards this clonotype: A read error may explain this, as a much larger clone is one base away. The CDR3 DNA follows: TGTACCAGCAGCCCGGCTAGCGGGGCCCCGGATACGCAGTATTTT. Its translation is CTSSPASGAPDTQYF. The chain is built from TRBV28 and TRBJ2-3; TRBD2 aligns across 9 bases. The CDR3 has 15 residues. Germline V CDR1 and CDR2: MDHEN, SYDVKM.

V usage is TRBV6-2 or TRBV6-3 and J usage is TRBJ2-6, with TRBD2 as a possible D gene (5 bases). Trimming removed 6 bases at V and 0 bases at J, with 12 bases between. The CDR3 covers 16 residues. Germline-derived CDR1 and CDR2 are MNHEY and SVGEGT. For the CDR3, the DNA is TGTGCCAGCAGGGACTCCCGCTCCTCTGGGGCCAACGTCCTGACTTTC. Its protein is CASRDSRSSGANVLTF.

This clonotype was seen many times. The chain employs TRBV6-5 and TRBJ2-1; D is unclear. The CDR3 totals 13 residues. V was clipped by 4 bases and J by 7 bases, with 11 bases between them. Germline assignment: CDR1 MNHEY and CDR2 SVGAGI. In DNA form, the CDR3 reads TGTGCCAGCAGTTTGGGCTCTTTTAATGAGCAGTTCTTC. As protein: CASSLGSFNEQFF.

In its sample, this clonotype was seen many times. The V and J genes are TRBV20-1 and TRBJ1-5; 8 bases are a match to TRBD1. Germline V gene sequence: CDR1 DFQATT, CDR2 SNEGSKA (reference sequence). Trimming took 2 bases from V and 4 from J; bases not matched to a gene: 16. The CDR3 runs to 18 residues. CDR3 amino acids: CSARLDREPLHFNQPQHF. The CDR3, as DNA: TGCAGTGCTAGACTGGACAGGGAGCCCCTGCACTTTAATCAGCCCCAGCATTTT.

CDR3 amino acids: CASSQSGLSGEQFF. CDR3 bases: TGTGCCAGCAGCCAGAGCGGACTGTCGGGGGAGCAGTTCTTC. The rearrangement links TRBV3-1 to TRBJ2-1; a weak D match, TRBD2 (5 bases). The CDR3 contains 14 residues. V lost 3 bases to trimming and J lost 10 bases, with 16 bases between them. Germline V lookup: CDR1 LGHDT, CDR2 YNNKEL (reference sequence).

The genes are TRBV27 and TRBJ1-1; 7 bases match TRBD1. With 6 bases clipped from V and 0 bases from J, the junction kept 7 bases outside the gene matches. Germline CDR1 MNHEY, CDR2 SMNVEV (reference sequence). CDR3 length: 15 residues. The CDR3, as DNA: TGTGCCAGCAGGGGACAGAGTTACATGAACACTGAAGCTTTCTTT. As protein: CASRGQSYMNTEAFF.

This clonotype was detected many times. The chain is built from TRBV13 and TRBJ2-7, with D possibly being TRBD1 (6 bases). Per the germline V gene, CDR1 is PRHDT and CDR2 is FYEKMQ (reference sequence). This CDR3 has 14 residues. V was clipped by 5 bases and J by 1 base, with 12 bases between them. For the CDR3, the DNA is TGTGCCAGCAGCATTGGGGGCCTATCCTACGAGCAGTACTTC. This sequence encodes CASSIGGLSYEQYF.

The CDR3 spells CASSLATGPGYEQYF. The CDR3 bases are TGTGCCAGCAGCTTGGCAACAGGGCCGGGATACGAGCAGTACTTC. The chain is built from TRBV11-2 and TRBJ2-7, with D perhaps matching TRBD1 (6 bases). CDR1 is SGHAT and CDR2 is FQNNGV in the germline V gene. The CDR3 contains 15 residues. V shed 3 bases and J shed 4 bases, with 16 bases lying between them.

The table lists this clonotype with many counts. This rearrangement joins TRBV20-1 to TRBJ2-3, with a possible D match to TRBD1 (6 bases). Germline lookup yields CDR1 DFQATT and CDR2 SNEGSKA (reference sequence). This CDR3 has 15 residues. V lost 4 bases to trimming and J lost 0 bases, with 14 bases between them. The CDR3 sequence is CSAIWPGASTDTQYF. CDR3 in DNA: TGCAGTGCTATTTGGCCAGGGGCTAGCACAGATACGCAGTATTTT.

This clonotype has at least ten counts. The chain has TRBV29-1 and TRBJ2-6; D ambiguous. Germline V gives CDR1 SQVTM, CDR2 ANQGSEA. This CDR3 spans 14 amino acids. V lost 0 bases, J lost 0 bases, and 3 bases lay in between. In nucleotides, the CDR3 is TGCAGCGTTGAAGATCTCTCTGGGGCCAACGTCCTGACTTTC. Protein: CSVEDLSGANVLTF.

The chain uses TRBV6-4 and TRBJ2-3; D uncertain. Trimming pared 5 bases from V and 4 bases from J, leaving 13 bases between. Germline CDR1 reads MRHNA; CDR2 reads SNTAGT. The CDR3 consists of 14 residues. CDR3 residues: CASSFFVGADTQYF. The CDR3 DNA reads TGTGCCAGCAGTTTCTTCGTTGGGGCAGATACGCAGTATTTT.

This clonotype was counted at least ten times. CDR3 sequence reads: CASSRSGGVSVEETQYF. The CDR3 DNA is TGTGCCAGCAGCCGCTCCGGGGGGGTCTCCGTGGAGGAGACCCAGTACTTC. The chain has TRBV12-3 or TRBV12-4 and TRBJ2-5; 8 bases match TRBD2. CDR3 length: 17 amino acids. V trimming: 6 bases; J trimming: 5 bases; junction bases outside the gene matches: 17.

The V gene is TRBV5-1, the J gene TRBJ2-3, with TRBD1 matching 7 bases. The length of the CDR3 is 14 residues. Germline loops: CDR1 SGHRS, CDR2 YFSETQ. J gave up 5 bases and V 2 bases, and 5 bases lay outside the gene matches. In nucleotides, the CDR3 is TGCGCCAGCAGCTTTGGGGGACAGCTAGATACGCAGTATTTT. Amino acid sequence: CASSFGGQLDTQYF.

This clonotype turned up a few times. The chain is built from TRBV11-2 and TRBJ2-3; D is perhaps TRBD2 (6 bases). Germline V gives CDR1 SGHAT, CDR2 FQNNGV. Trimming took off 5 bases at V and 0 bases at J, with 12 bases between the two ends. The CDR3 runs 15 residues. DNA of the CDR3: TGTGCCAGCAGCCCGCCCGGGACTAGCACAGATACGCAGTATTTT. The encoded protein is CASSPPGTSTDTQYF. Together with reference TRBV11-2 and TRBJ2-3, the CDR3 gives the full variable domain: EAGVAQSPRYKIIEKRQSVAFWCNPISGHATLYWYQQILGQGPKLLIQFQNNGVVDDSQLPKDRFSAERLKGVDSTLKIQPAKLEDSAVYLCASSPPGTSTDTQYFGPGTRLTVL.

This clonotype was counted between two and nine times. V is TRBV5-1 and J is TRBJ1-6, with 10 bases that match TRBD1. The ends lost 3 bases at V and 2 bases at J; junction bases unmatched: 2. The CDR3 sequence is 16 residues long. Germline V CDR1 and CDR2: SGHRS, YFSETQ. The DNA for the CDR3 is TGCGCCAGCAGCTGGACAGGGGGGACCTATAATTCACCCCTCCACTTT. Translated, it gives CASSWTGGTYNSPLHF.

V gene TRBV29-1 combines with J gene TRBJ2-5, with TRBD2 as a possible D gene (5 bases). This CDR3 spans 12 amino acids. Germline V gene data show CDR1 as SQVTM and CDR2 as ANQGSEA. V lost 8 bases, J lost 4 bases, and 14 bases lay in between. CDR3 sequence: CSFPGIGETQYF. In nucleotides, the CDR3 is TGCAGCTTCCCGGGGATAGGAGAGACCCAGTACTTC.

This chain connects TRBV29-1 to TRBJ1-3; D is uncertain. The CDR3 loop spans 13 amino acids. V was clipped by 4 bases and J by 0 bases, with 7 bases between them. Germline CDR1 SQVTM, CDR2 ANQGSEA. DNA of the CDR3: TGCAGCGTTGGACTAAGCTCTGGAAACACCATATATTTT. Its protein is CSVGLSSGNTIYF. The whole variable domain, remainder taken from reference TRBV29-1 and TRBJ1-3, is SAVISQKPSRDICQRGTSLTIQCQVDSQVTMMFWYRQQPGQSLTLIATANQGSEATYESGFVIDKFPISRPNLTFSTLTVSNMSPEDSSIYLCSVGLSSGNTIYFGEGSWLTVV.

This clonotype was recorded at least ten times. The chain employs TRBV12-3 or TRBV12-4 and TRBJ2-3, with D unresolved. This CDR3 is built from 13 residues. V lost 0 bases and J 4 bases, leaving 5 bases between the germline ends. CDR3 region: CASSLAEADTQYF. The CDR3 DNA follows: TGTGCCAGCAGTTTAGCTGAAGCAGATACGCAGTATTTT.

This clonotype was observed at least ten times. This chain uses TRBV5-1 with TRBJ2-3; 11 bases are shared with TRBD2. Germline V gives CDR1 SGHRS, CDR2 YFSETQ. With 2 bases clipped from V and 4 bases from J, the junction kept 6 bases outside the gene matches. The CDR3 totals 16 residues. DNA for the CDR3: TGCGCCAGCAGCTTTCAACTAGCGGGGGTAGCAGATACGCAGTATTTT. Residues: CASSFQLAGVADTQYF.

The chain uses TRBV20-1 and TRBJ1-5; 7 bases align to TRBD1. Germline loops: CDR1 DFQATT, CDR2 SNEGSKA (reference sequence). The junction had 10 bases not matched to a gene; V was cut back by 1 base and J by 4 bases. This CDR3 has 16 residues. The CDR3 loop is CSARVETGISNQPQHF. DNA for the CDR3: TGCAGTGCTAGAGTAGAGACAGGGATATCGAATCAGCCCCAGCATTTT.

This clonotype was seen only a few times. This chain uses TRBV28 with TRBJ2-1, with D tentatively TRBD2 (5 bases). Germline assignment: CDR1 MDHEN and CDR2 SYDVKM. CDR3 length: 11 residues. V was shortened by 8 bases and J by 8 bases, with 10 bases between the two germline ends. The CDR3 region is CASEGSDEQFF. As DNA, the CDR3 is TGTGCCAGCGAGGGCAGCGATGAGCAGTTCTTC.

This clonotype showed up just a few times. The chain is built from TRBV27 and TRBJ2-2, with D possibly TRBD2 on 6 matching bases. V lost 5 bases and J 3 bases, leaving 10 bases between the germline ends. The germline V gene encodes CDR1 MNHEY and CDR2 SMNVEV (reference sequence). The CDR3 runs 14 residues. The DNA of the CDR3 is TGTGCCAGCAGTCTTAGCGGATACACCGGGGAGCTGTTTTTT. Amino acid sequence: CASSLSGYTGELFF.

This clonotype was observed a handful of times. This chain joins TRBV30 and TRBJ2-7; possibly TRBD2 for D (5 bases). The CDR3 has 12 amino acids. Germline loops: CDR1 GTSNPN, CDR2 SVGIG (reference sequence). Trimming took off 0 bases at V and 3 bases at J, with 6 bases between the two ends. As DNA, the CDR3 is TGTGCCTGGAGTGTACTAGGCTACGAGCAGTACTTC. As protein: CAWSVLGYEQYF.

This clonotype was observed at least ten times. The chain has TRBV20-1 and TRBJ1-1, with D possibly being TRBD1 (5 bases). Germline CDR1 and CDR2: DFQATT and SNEGSKA (reference sequence). The CDR3 covers 16 residues. Trimming removed 0 bases from V and 0 bases from J, with 14 bases in between. The DNA of the CDR3 is TGCAGTGCTAGAGATGGTGGCGGGGGACTGAACACTGAAGCTTTCTTT. Translation: CSARDGGGGLNTEAFF.